These 32 T cell receptor beta chains share one sample of origin, sequenced in a study of OX40 agonist ivuxolimab in advanced cancers. Libraries were prepared by immunoSEQ multiplex PCR; TCRdb keeps only in-frame clonotypes and omits some of them. Of around 100,000 clones detected, around nine tenths appear once; the ten largest clones hold roughly 1.5%. The source material was CD4+ or CD8+ T cells sorted from blood, sampled in a trial of the OX40 agonist ivuxolimab. All receptors derive from an adult with an advanced solid tumor such as melanoma, head and neck, liver or kidney cancer.

V and J are TRBV4-1 and TRBJ1-5; a possible D gene is TRBD1 (5 bases). Germline CDR1 is MGHRA and CDR2 is YSYEKL. The CDR3 spans 16 residues. Trimming took 1 base from V and 1 from J, leaving 11 bases between them. CDR3 bases: TGCGCCAGCAGCCAAGTGGGCAGGGTAAGCAATCAGCCCCAGCATTTT. Translating it yields CASSQVGRVSNQPQHF.

DNA for the CDR3: TGTGCCAGCAGCTTAGAGAGCAGCTACGAGCAGTACTTC. This codes for CASSLESSYEQYF. V gene TRBV11-3 combines with J gene TRBJ2-7; D call uncertain. The CDR3 extends over 13 amino acids. From germline, CDR1 is SGHNT and CDR2 YENEEA. Trimming cost V 0 bases and J 3 bases, with 6 bases left between them.

The CDR3 DNA sequence: TGCGCCAGCAGTCGGACAGGGGCGACCGGGGAGCTGTTTTTT. Its translation is CASSRTGATGELFF. The chain couples TRBV10-1 to TRBJ2-2; 9 nucleotides agree with TRBD1. V was clipped by 5 bases and J by 5 bases; unmatched bases: 3. The CDR3 covers 14 residues. CDR1 and CDR2 (germline): WNHNN, SYGVQD (reference sequence).

For the CDR3, the DNA is TGTGCCAGCAGCCAACCAGGGACAGGGGGCTCCCAAAACATTCAGTACTTC. Protein sequence: CASSQPGTGGSQNIQYF. The rearrangement joins TRBV7-2 to TRBJ2-4; 12 nucleotides align to TRBD1. The junction had 10 bases not matched to a gene; V was cut back by 5 bases and J by 5 bases. CDR3 length equals 17 residues. Germline values: CDR1 SGHTA, CDR2 FQGNSA. Drawing the rest from reference TRBV7-2 and TRBJ2-4, the complete variable domain is GAGVSQSPSNKVTEKGKDVELRCDPISGHTALYWYRQSLGQGLEFLIYFQGNSAPDKSGLPSDRFSAERTGGSVSTLTIQRTQQEDSAVYLCASSQPGTGGSQNIQYFGAGTRLSVL.

The chain joins TRBV2 to TRBJ2-7; TRBD1 aligns across 11 bases. The CDR3 is 15 amino acids. V lost 5 bases, J lost 6 bases, and 9 bases stayed unmatched. Germline values: CDR1 SNHLY, CDR2 FYNNEI. In nucleotides, the CDR3 is TGTGCCAGCAGTCTCGGACAGGGGGCGCTAGGCGAGCAGTACTTC. The encoded protein is CASSLGQGALGEQYF.

This rearrangement joins TRBV7-2 to TRBJ2-6; 12 bases align to TRBD1. This CDR3 has 18 residues. Unmatched junction bases numbered 6, after V lost 4 bases and J lost 2 bases. Per the germline V gene, CDR1 is SGHTA and CDR2 is FQGNSA. DNA for the CDR3: TGTGCCAGCAGCTCATGGGACAGGGGGCTGGCTGGGGCCAACGTCCTGACTTTC. Encoded protein: CASSSWDRGLAGANVLTF.

The chain carries TRBV18 and TRBJ2-7; D assignment may be TRBD1 or TRBD2 (5 bases each). This CDR3 region has 14 residues. With 0 bases removed from V and 4 bases from J, the gap between germline ends came to 10 bases. CDR1 is KGHSH, CDR2 LQKENI, per germline. The CDR3 coding sequence is TGTGCCAGCTCACCACCGGGGGTTGGGTACGAGCAGTACTTC. Encoded protein: CASSPPGVGYEQYF. Complete variable domain (other parts from reference TRBV18 and TRBJ2-7): NAGVMQNPRHLVRRRGQEARLRCSPMKGHSHVYWYRQLPEEGLKFMVYLQKENIIDESGMPKERFSAEFPKEGPSILRIQQVVRGDSAAYFCASSPPGVGYEQYFGPGTRLTVT.

This clone appeared a few times. The rearrangement uses TRBV7-6 and TRBJ1-2; TRBD1 agrees at 9 bases. The CDR3 has 13 amino acids. The V and J ends lost 3 bases and 6 bases, in that order; junction bases with no gene match: 2. Germline values: CDR1 SGHVS, CDR2 FNYEAQ. CDR3 sequence reads: CASSFDRGDGYTF. DNA of the CDR3: TGTGCCAGCAGCTTCGACAGGGGGGATGGCTACACCTTC.

The rearrangement uses TRBV9 and TRBJ2-4, with D perhaps matching TRBD2 (6 bases). The CDR3 spans 14 residues. Per the germline V gene, CDR1 is SGDLS and CDR2 is YYNGEE. V lost 0 bases to trimming and J lost 3 bases, with 7 bases between them. The chain's CDR3 is CASSVGGVKNIQYF. In nucleotides, the CDR3 is TGTGCCAGCAGCGTAGGCGGGGTCAAAAACATTCAGTACTTC.

The genes are TRBV19 and TRBJ1-4; 8 bases map to TRBD1. CDR1 and CDR2 (germline): LNHDA, SQIVND (reference sequence). Unmatched junction bases numbered 11, after V lost 6 bases and J lost 5 bases. The CDR3 is 16 amino acids. This chain's CDR3 is CASRNTGQGGNEKLFF. As DNA, the CDR3 is TGTGCCAGTAGAAATACCGGACAGGGAGGAAATGAAAAACTGTTTTTT.

V and J are TRBV6-6 and TRBJ1-5; TRBD1 agrees at 10 bases. The length of the CDR3 is 16 residues. The germline gives CDR1 MNHNY, CDR2 SVGAGI (reference sequence). V dropped 4 bases and J dropped 6; count of bases not matched to a gene: 9. The DNA for the CDR3 is TGTGCCAGCAGTTCACAGACAGGGGGCGATCTTCAGCCCCAGCATTTT. It translates to CASSSQTGGDLQPQHF.

The chain recombines TRBV14 with TRBJ1-2, with 7 bases matching TRBD1. After removal of 1 base from V and 6 bases from J, the junction contained 8 bases not matched to a gene. Germline loops: CDR1 SGHDN, CDR2 FVKESK. The CDR3 consists of 15 residues. The DNA of the CDR3 is TGTGCCAGCAGCCAAGGCCCCGGGACAGTTGATGGCTACACCTTC. Encoded protein: CASSQGPGTVDGYTF.

CDR3 DNA sequence: TGTGCCAGCAGCCCTCAGGGGGTCTATGGCTACACCTTC. This sequence encodes CASSPQGVYGYTF. V usage is TRBV9 and J usage is TRBJ1-2; TRBD1 aligns across 7 bases. J was trimmed by 4 bases and V by 4 bases; bases with no gene match: 4. Germline lookup yields CDR1 SGDLS and CDR2 YYNGEE. The CDR3 is made up of 13 amino acids. The whole variable domain, remainder taken from reference TRBV9 and TRBJ1-2, is DSGVTQTPKHLITATGQRVTLRCSPRSGDLSVYWYQQSLDQGLQFLIQYYNGEERAKGNILERFSAQQFPDLHSELNLSSLELGDSALYFCASSPQGVYGYTFGSGTRLTVV.

This chain connects TRBV6-5 to TRBJ2-7, with D uncertain. The V gene lost 4 bases and the J gene lost 2 bases, with 15 bases spanning the gap. The length of the CDR3 is 15 residues. Per the germline V gene, CDR1 is MNHEY and CDR2 is SVGAGI. The CDR3 here is CASSSTHALAYEQYF. CDR3 nucleotides: TGTGCCAGCAGTTCCACACATGCGCTAGCCTACGAGCAGTACTTC.

The genes are TRBV19 and TRBJ1-4; the D is unclear. This CDR3 has 14 residues. The V gene's germline CDR1 is LNHDA and CDR2 SQIVND (reference sequence). The V gene lost 1 base and the J gene lost 7 bases, with 10 bases spanning the gap. The CDR3 protein is CASSIGQAGEKLFF. Here the CDR3 DNA reads TGTGCCAGTAGTATAGGGCAGGCCGGTGAAAAACTGTTTTTT.

The rearrangement joins TRBV4-3 to TRBJ2-7; maybe TRBD2 (5 bases). CDR3 length: 13 amino acids. V lost 5 bases and J lost 0, with 8 bases in between. The germline V gene encodes CDR1 LGHNA and CDR2 YSLEER. CDR3 amino acids: CASSGLDSYEQYF. The CDR3 DNA reads TGCGCCAGCAGCGGACTTGACTCCTACGAGCAGTACTTC.

In the case of this clone: This sample includes further DNA sequences coding for the same CDR3. The J gene is TRBJ1-4, the V gene TRBV18; tentatively, D is TRBD1 (5 bases). There are 14 residues in the CDR3. With 4 bases removed from V and 8 bases from J, the gap between germline ends came to 14 bases. The germline V gene encodes CDR1 KGHSH and CDR2 LQKENI. The CDR3 loop reads CASSRDQQREKLFF. The CDR3, as DNA: TGTGCCAGCTCACGGGACCAACAGAGAGAAAAACTGTTTTTT.

This sequence joins TRBV27 and TRBJ2-1; TRBD1 is a possible D gene (7 bases). Germline-derived CDR1 and CDR2 are MNHEY and SMNVEV (reference sequence). V was clipped by 7 bases and J by 0 bases, with 16 bases between them. This CDR3 is 16 amino acids long. CDR3 sequence (DNA): TGTGCCAGCATCCCTCGGCAGGGGGGCTCCTACAATGAGCAGTTCTTC. Residues: CASIPRQGGSYNEQFF.

This chain connects TRBV9 to TRBJ2-1, with 13 bases aligning to TRBD2. CDR1 is SGDLS, CDR2 YYNGEE, per germline. The CDR3 has 16 amino acids. The J segment lost 8 bases and the V segment lost 3 bases, leaving 8 bases of the junction unmatched. The CDR3, as DNA: TGTGCCAGCAGCGGAAGGGGGACTAGCGGGATGGATGAGCAGTTCTTC. It codes for CASSGRGTSGMDEQFF.

The chain links TRBV7-9 to TRBJ1-6; unclear D gene. The CDR3 loop spans 15 amino acids. The ends were cut back, 7 bases at V and 6 bases at J, with 16 bases in the middle. Looked up from germline, CDR1 is SEHNR and CDR2 is FQNEAQ (reference sequence). The CDR3 is CASTRDNPVNSPLHF. Written as DNA, the CDR3 is TGTGCCAGCACCCGAGACAACCCTGTTAATTCACCCCTCCACTTT.

V usage is TRBV5-8 and J usage is TRBJ1-1, with D possibly matching TRBD1 (6 bases). Per germline, CDR1 SGHTS and CDR2 YDEGEE. The CDR3 sequence is 15 residues long. V shed 4 bases and J shed 4 bases, with 17 bases lying between them. CDR3 region: CASSPGRGRGTEAFF. The CDR3 nucleotides are TGTGCCAGCAGCCCGGGGAGGGGCAGGGGCACTGAAGCTTTCTTT.

The chain has TRBV6-5 and TRBJ2-7; TRBD1 matches 7 bases. The trim removed 6 bases at V and 2 bases at J, leaving 7 bases unmatched. The CDR3 spans 14 residues. Per germline, CDR1 MNHEY and CDR2 SVGAGI. CDR3 region: CASSRTQGAYEQYF. For the CDR3, the DNA is TGTGCCAGCAGCCGCACCCAGGGGGCCTACGAGCAGTACTTC.

The chain links TRBV6-5 to TRBJ1-5; D ambiguous. The CDR3 totals 12 residues. Deletions cut 10 bases from V and 2 bases from J, with 9 bases between. Germline loops: CDR1 MNHEY, CDR2 SVGAGI. The CDR3 is CATGAGNQPQHF. The CDR3 DNA is TGTGCCACCGGCGCGGGCAATCAGCCCCAGCATTTT.

J is TRBJ2-7 and V is TRBV2; D is perhaps TRBD1 (5 bases). The CDR3 is 14 residues long. Germline V gene data show CDR1 as SNHLY and CDR2 as FYNNEI. Trimming pared 7 bases from V and 1 base from J, leaving 14 bases between. The CDR3 nucleotides read TGTGCCAGCAACCTCGTGGGGCCGTCCTACGAGCAGTACTTC. Protein sequence: CASNLVGPSYEQYF.

V is TRBV12-2 and J is TRBJ2-1; no check of the table's D call, TRBD1, against the DNA was made. TRBV12-2 is flagged as a pseudogene. The CDR3 extends over 15 amino acids. The CDR3 nucleotides are TGTGCAAGTCGCTTAAGGTTAACAGAACACAATGAGCAGTTCTTC. Translation: CASRLRLTEHNEQFF.

The chain couples TRBV23-1 to TRBJ2-5; a possible D gene is TRBD1 (5 bases). TRBV23-1 is treated as an ORF (open reading frame) with a function not yet certain. The CDR3 runs 20 residues. V shed 2 bases and J shed 5 bases, with 30 bases lying between them. CDR3 sequence reads: CASSQPAPHDRPPARETQYF. The CDR3 DNA follows: TGCGCCAGCAGTCAACCTGCTCCCCACGACAGACCCCCGGCGAGGGAGACCCAGTACTTC.

The chain links TRBV5-5 to TRBJ2-3; the match to TRBD1 covers 11 bases. The germline V gene encodes CDR1 SGHKS and CDR2 YYEKEE (reference sequence). The CDR3 is 16 amino acids. J was trimmed by 6 bases and V by 0 bases; bases with no gene match: 6. CDR3 in DNA: TGTGCCAGCAGCTTGGCCGGGACAGGGGGTTCGGATACGCAGTATTTT. Its protein is CASSLAGTGGSDTQYF.

The chain carries TRBV7-9 and TRBJ2-1; the D gene is possibly TRBD2 (6 bases). CDR3 length: 14 amino acids. CDR1 is SEHNR, CDR2 FQNEAQ, per germline (reference sequence). Trimming stripped 4 bases from V and 8 bases from J, with 15 bases between. The CDR3: CASSSRTGGDEQFF. The CDR3 DNA follows: TGTGCCAGCAGCTCCAGGACTGGAGGGGATGAGCAGTTCTTC.

The chain links TRBV5-4 to TRBJ2-5; TRBD1 aligns across 9 bases. J lost 4 bases, V lost 0 bases, and 4 bases had no gene match. The CDR3 extends over 15 amino acids. Germline CDR1 and CDR2: SGHNT and YYREEE (reference sequence). The CDR3 DNA is TGTGCCAGCAGCTTGGAGGGACAGGGTCGAGAGACCCAGTACTTC. Translation: CASSLEGQGRETQYF. The full variable domain, in which reference TRBV5-4 and TRBJ2-5 provide the parts outside the CDR3, is ETGVTQSPTHLIKTRGQQVTLRCSSQSGHNTVSWYQQALGQGPQFIFQYYREEENGRGNFPPRFSGLQFPNYSSELNVNALELDDSALYLCASSLEGQGRETQYFGPGTRLLVL.

The rearrangement links TRBV5-5 to TRBJ1-4; TRBD1 is a possible D gene (5 bases). Trimming cost V 0 bases and J 8 bases, with 11 bases left between them. The CDR3 covers 14 residues. The germline V gene encodes CDR1 SGHKS and CDR2 YYEKEE (reference sequence). CDR3 region: CASSLEGVWEKLFF. The CDR3 nucleotides read TGTGCCAGCAGCTTGGAAGGGGTATGGGAAAAACTGTTTTTT. The full variable domain, completed using reference TRBV5-5 and TRBJ1-4, is DAGVTQSPTHLIKTRGQQVTLRCSPISGHKSVSWYQQVLGQGPQFIFQYYEKEERGRGNFPDRFSARQFPNYSSELNVNALLLGDSALYLCASSLEGVWEKLFFGSGTQLSVL.

This rearrangement joins TRBV18 to TRBJ2-5, with 9 bases lining up with TRBD1. V lost 3 bases, J lost 5 bases, and 4 bases stayed unmatched. CDR3 length: 14 residues. Germline V gene sequence: CDR1 KGHSH, CDR2 LQKENI. The DNA of the CDR3 is TGTGCCAGCTCACCGGGACAGGGAATGGAGACCCAGTACTTC. This codes for CASSPGQGMETQYF.

The chain joins TRBV19 to TRBJ1-3, with TRBD1 matching over 8 bases. The CDR3 contains 16 residues. The V gene end was trimmed by 5 bases and the J gene end by 0 bases; junction bases not matched to a gene: 6. CDR1 and CDR2 from the germline V gene are LNHDA and SQIVND (reference sequence). The DNA of the CDR3 is TGTGCCAGTAGTCCGGGACAGGCCCTCTCTGGAAACACCATATATTTT. Its translation is CASSPGQALSGNTIYF.